The present T cell receptor (beta chain) was sequenced within a study of blood T cell repertoires in COVID-19. Study details: Acute-phase and convalescent COVID-19 samples originated in the United States, Italy and Spain. Sample material is recorded as cDNA or gDNA derived from T cells, B-cell-depleted T cells, or PBMCs.

TCRdb keeps only in-frame clones here, not all; method: immunoSEQ multiplex PCR. The sample shows roughly 250,000 clones, around four fifths of them seen only once. This clone was detected only a few times. Germline V lookup: CDR1 MNHEY, CDR2 SVGAGI. CDR3 length: 15 residues. J gave up 2 bases and V 4 bases, and 4 bases lay outside the gene matches. This chain joins TRBV6-5 and TRBJ1-2; 10 positions agree with TRBD1. The TCR originated in a woman aged 70-85 years with acute or convalescent COVID-19. The sample taken for sequencing was peripheral blood. The chain's CDR3 is CASSLSGQGNYGYTF. As DNA, the CDR3 is TGTGCCAGCAGTTTATCGGGACAGGGGAACTATGGCTACACCTTC.